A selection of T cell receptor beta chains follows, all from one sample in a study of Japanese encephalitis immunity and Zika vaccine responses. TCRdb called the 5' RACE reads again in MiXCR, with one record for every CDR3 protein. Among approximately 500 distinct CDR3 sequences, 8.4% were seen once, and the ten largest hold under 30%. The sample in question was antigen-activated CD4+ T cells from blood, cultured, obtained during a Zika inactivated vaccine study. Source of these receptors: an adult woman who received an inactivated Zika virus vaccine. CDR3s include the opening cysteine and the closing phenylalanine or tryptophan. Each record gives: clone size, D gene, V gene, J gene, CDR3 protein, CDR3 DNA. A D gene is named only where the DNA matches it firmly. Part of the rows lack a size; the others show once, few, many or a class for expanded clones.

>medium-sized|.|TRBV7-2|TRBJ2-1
CASSLGMAWGEQFF
TGTGCCAGCAGCTTGGGTATGGCCTGGGGTGAGCAGTTCTTC
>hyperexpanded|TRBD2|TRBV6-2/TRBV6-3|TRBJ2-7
CASSSALAGVSYEQYF
TGTGCCAGCAGTTCTGCCCTAGCGGGGGTCTCCTACGAGCAGTACTTC
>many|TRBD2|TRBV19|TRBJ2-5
CASSMSGGTGETQYF
TGTGCCAGTAGTATGAGCGGGGGGACGGGGGAGACCCAGTACTTC
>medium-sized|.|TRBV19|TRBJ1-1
CASSIDQGYPEAFF
TGTGCCAGTAGTATAGATCAGGGATACCCTGAAGCTTTCTTT
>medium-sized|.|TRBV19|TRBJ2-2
CASHRAPNRVTGELFF
TGTGCCAGCCACCGGGCTCCGAATCGCGTCACCGGGGAGCTGTTTTTT
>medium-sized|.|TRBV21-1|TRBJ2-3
CASSKEQGQGGTDTQYF
TGTGCCAGCAGCAAAGAGCAAGGGCAGGGAGGCACAGATACGCAGTATTTT
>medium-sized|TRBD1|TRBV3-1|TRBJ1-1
CASSLTGGAGNTEAFF
TGTGCCAGCAGCCTGACAGGGGGCGCGGGAAACACTGAAGCTTTCTTT
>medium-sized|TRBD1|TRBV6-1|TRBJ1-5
CASSEGQGAQPQHF
TGTGCCAGCAGTGAAGGTCAGGGGGCTCAGCCCCAGCATTTT
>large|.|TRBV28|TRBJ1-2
CASISQPSYGYTF
TGTGCCAGCATCTCCCAACCCAGCTATGGCTACACCTTC
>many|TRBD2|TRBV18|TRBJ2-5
CASSLNGRTSGKETQYF
TGTGCCAGCTCACTGAACGGCCGGACTAGCGGCAAAGAGACCCAGTACTTC
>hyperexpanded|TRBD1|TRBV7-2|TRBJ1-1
CASSFSQGGTEAFF
TGTGCCAGCAGCTTCTCTCAGGGGGGCACTGAAGCTTTCTTT
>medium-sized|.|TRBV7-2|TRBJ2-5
CASSFAPGYQETQYF
TGTGCCAGCAGCTTCGCCCCGGGCTACCAAGAGACCCAGTACTTC
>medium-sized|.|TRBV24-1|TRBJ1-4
CATFSNWGDYGGHEKLFF
TGTGCCACCTTCTCGAACTGGGGGGATTACGGTGGCCACGAAAAACTGTTTTTT
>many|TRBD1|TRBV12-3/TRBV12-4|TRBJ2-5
CASRLGTGVRETQYF
TGTGCCAGCAGACTTGGGACAGGGGTTCGAGAGACCCAGTACTTC
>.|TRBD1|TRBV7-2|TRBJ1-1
CASSFSQGGTEASLF
TGTGCCAGCAGCTTCTCTCAGGGGGGCACTGAAGCTTCTCTCTTT
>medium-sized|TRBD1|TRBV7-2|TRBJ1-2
CASSQQGTYGYTF
TGTGCCAGCAGCCAACAGGGGACCTATGGCTACACCTTC
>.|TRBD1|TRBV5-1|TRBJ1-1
CASSLIRTGLNTEAFF
TGCGCCAGCAGCTTGATCCGGACAGGATTGAACACTGAAGCTTTCTTT
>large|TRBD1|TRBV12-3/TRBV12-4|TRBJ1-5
CASSPGTGIFQPQHF
TGTGCCAGCAGTCCGGGGACAGGGATATTTCAGCCCCAGCATTTT
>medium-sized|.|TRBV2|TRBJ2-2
CASSATIENTGELFF
TGTGCCAGCAGTGCAACGATAGAAAACACCGGGGAGCTGTTTTTT
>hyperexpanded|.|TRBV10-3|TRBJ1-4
CAISEGDGNEKLFF
TGTGCCATCAGTGAAGGGGACGGTAATGAAAAACTGTTTTTT
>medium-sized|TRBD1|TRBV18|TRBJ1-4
CASSPFGGQGEKLFF
TGTGCCAGCTCACCCTTTGGAGGACAGGGGGAAAAACTGTTTTTT
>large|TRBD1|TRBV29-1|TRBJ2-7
CSFSGTGEYEQYF
TGCAGCTTCTCTGGGACAGGGGAATACGAGCAGTACTTC
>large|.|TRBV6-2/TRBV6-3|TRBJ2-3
CASSYNLASDTQYF
TGTGCCAGCAGTTACAATCTAGCCTCCGATACGCAGTATTTT